These T cell receptor beta chains were read from a single sample in a study of shared clonotypes between healthy human individuals. Clones were sequenced by immunoSEQ multiplex PCR, and TCRdb holds only the in-frame ones, with some missing. The repertoire holds 1.4 million to 1.5 million clones, more than 95% seen once, with approximately 1.2% in the top ten. Sequenced input: naive CD4+ T cells sorted from blood. All receptors come from a man aged 25 to 40 in good health. CDR3s include the opening cysteine and the closing phenylalanine or tryptophan. Each record gives: V gene, D gene, J gene, clone size, CDR3 protein, CDR3 DNA. A D gene is named only where the DNA matches it firmly. Clone sizes are given selectively: once, few, many, or a class where the clone is expanded.

TRBV28	-	TRBJ1-1	-	CASRETLTGTEAFF	TGTGCCAGCAGGGAGACATTGACAGGCACTGAAGCTTTCTTT
TRBV18	-	TRBJ2-5	few	CASSPEQETQYF	TGTGCCAGCTCACCGGAGCAAGAGACCCAGTACTTC
TRBV5-1	-	TRBJ2-2	-	CASKDIRNTGELFF	TGCGCCAGCAAGGACATACGGAACACCGGGGAGCTGTTTTTT
TRBV5-1	TRBD2	TRBJ2-7	-	CASSSGLAGVNEQYF	TGCGCCAGCAGTTCGGGACTAGCGGGAGTCAACGAGCAGTACTTC
TRBV28	-	TRBJ2-7	-	CASSEVGGWEQYF	TGTGCCAGCAGTGAAGTCGGGGGTTGGGAGCAGTACTTC
TRBV14	-	TRBJ2-1	-	CASSQVMRVQFF	TGTGCCAGCAGCCAAGTGATGCGAGTGCAGTTCTTC
TRBV30	-	TRBJ2-7	-	CAWSVFGISYEQYF	TGTGCCTGGAGTGTATTCGGGATCTCCTACGAGCAGTACTTC
TRBV7-9	-	TRBJ1-5	-	CASSQNRDGNQPQHF	TGTGCCAGCAGTCAGAACAGGGACGGCAATCAGCCCCAGCATTTT
TRBV6-1	TRBD1	TRBJ1-5	-	CAISGGIEPQHF	TGTGCCATTTCAGGGGGCATAGAGCCCCAGCATTTT
TRBV28	-	TRBJ1-1	-	CASNEGMNTEAFF	TGTGCCAGTAACGAGGGCATGAACACTGAAGCTTTCTTT
TRBV15	-	TRBJ2-5	-	CATSRGFETQYF	TGTGCCACCAGCAGGGGGTTTGAGACCCAGTACTTC
TRBV19	TRBD2	TRBJ2-7	once	CASSIRQDLAGVSYEQYF	TGTGCCAGTAGTATCAGGCAAGACCTAGCGGGAGTTTCCTACGAGCAGTACTTC
TRBV6-4	-	TRBJ2-7	-	CASSGNRARSYEQYF	TGTGCCAGCAGTGGTAACAGGGCCCGCTCCTACGAGCAGTACTTC
TRBV5-1	-	TRBJ2-1	-	CASSLAGIYNEQFF	TGCGCCAGCAGCTTGGCTGGGATATACAATGAGCAGTTCTTC
TRBV6-5	-	TRBJ1-1	-	CASSYSSLNTEAFF	TGTGCCAGCAGTTACTCAAGTCTGAACACTGAAGCTTTCTTT
TRBV5-1	-	TRBJ2-1	-	CASSLFLFGHQQFF	TGCGCCAGCAGCTTGTTCCTGTTCGGCCACCAGCAGTTCTTC
TRBV2	-	TRBJ2-3	-	CASSEGTPRLMYF	TGTGCCAGCAGTGAAGGGACTCCAAGGCTCATGTATTTT
TRBV27	-	TRBJ2-3	-	CASGYWVDNTQYF	TGTGCCAGCGGGTATTGGGTCGACAATACGCAGTATTTT
TRBV5-1	TRBD1	TRBJ2-5	-	CASSADRGRSGETQYF	TGCGCCAGCAGCGCCGACAGGGGGCGATCGGGAGAGACCCAGTACTTC
TRBV4-3	TRBD1	TRBJ2-4	-	CASSPGQGSTENIQYF	TGCGCCAGCAGCCCTGGACAGGGGTCGACTGAAAACATTCAGTACTTC
TRBV7-7	-	TRBJ2-5	-	CASSLLYKETQYF	TGTGCCAGCAGCTTACTCTACAAAGAGACCCAGTACTTC
TRBV27	-	TRBJ1-2	-	CASSPRGLNYGYTF	TGTGCCAGCAGTCCCAGGGGCCTTAACTATGGCTACACCTTC
TRBV30	-	TRBJ2-7	-	CAWSPRSIEQYF	TGTGCCTGGAGTCCCCGGTCTATCGAGCAGTACTTC
TRBV6-1	TRBD1	TRBJ1-2	-	CASSEGTGQGVYGYTF	TGTGCCAGCAGTGAAGGGACGGGACAGGGTGTCTATGGCTACACCTTC
TRBV19	TRBD1	TRBJ2-5	-	CASSTYRGAAETQYF	TGTGCCAGTAGTACCTACAGGGGGGCCGCGGAGACCCAGTACTTC
TRBV15	-	TRBJ2-7	once	CATSTWGAASHEQYF	TGTGCCACCAGCACCTGGGGCGCGGCCAGCCACGAGCAGTACTTC
TRBV19	-	TRBJ2-7	-	CASKPRGSSYEQYF	TGTGCCAGTAAACCACGGGGTAGTTCCTACGAGCAGTACTTC
TRBV4-3	-	TRBJ2-3	-	CASSQSPGLIITDTQYF	TGCGCCAGCAGCCAATCTCCGGGACTTATAATCACAGATACGCAGTATTTT
TRBV10-3	-	TRBJ1-1	-	CAISGGTVSWPEAFF	TGTGCCATCAGTGGGGGAACGGTGTCGTGGCCTGAAGCTTTCTTT
TRBV28	-	TRBJ2-5	-	CASSLLGGQAETQYF	TGTGCCAGCAGTTTACTTGGGGGGCAAGCAGAGACCCAGTACTTC
TRBV5-8	-	TRBJ2-2	-	CASSSGTLPGELFF	TGTGCCAGCAGCTCCGGGACATTACCCGGGGAGCTGTTTTTT
TRBV6-5	-	TRBJ2-3	-	CATHSGLTDTQYF	TGTGCTACCCACAGCGGTCTCACAGATACGCAGTATTTT
TRBV5-4	TRBD2	TRBJ2-1	-	CAGSGRGRNEQFF	TGTGCCGGAAGCGGGAGAGGGAGGAATGAGCAGTTCTTC
TRBV9	-	TRBJ2-1	-	CASSVAGDPLYNEQFF	TGTGCCAGCAGCGTAGCGGGAGATCCGCTATACAATGAGCAGTTCTTC
TRBV15	-	TRBJ1-5	-	CATSRTRDGSNQPQHF	TGTGCCACCAGCAGAACCCGGGACGGCAGCAATCAGCCCCAGCATTTT
TRBV28	-	TRBJ2-1	-	CASSFGVGEQFF	TGTGCCAGCAGTTTCGGGGTAGGTGAGCAGTTCTTC
TRBV5-1	TRBD1	TRBJ2-1	-	CASSRLRTGTGNEQFF	TGCGCCAGCAGCAGACTTCGAACCGGGACAGGGAATGAGCAGTTCTTC
TRBV11-3	TRBD1	TRBJ2-7	-	CASSLTPGTGPYEQYF	TGTGCCAGCAGCCTAACCCCCGGGACAGGGCCCTACGAGCAGTACTTC
TRBV5-1	TRBD1	TRBJ2-7	-	CASRRTGVREQYF	TGTGCCAGCAGAAGGACAGGGGTTCGCGAGCAGTACTTC
TRBV4-3	TRBD2	TRBJ2-5	-	CASSQVGSASGSFRETQYF	TGCGCCAGCAGCCAAGTAGGATCCGCTAGCGGGTCGTTTCGGGAGACCCAGTACTTC
TRBV2	-	TRBJ2-1	-	CASSEVVGSYNEQFF	TGTGCCAGCAGTGAGGTGGTGGGGAGCTACAATGAGCAGTTCTTC
TRBV7-9	-	TRBJ2-2	-	CASSLVSGRTGELFF	TGTGCCAGCAGCTTAGTATCCGGGAGAACCGGGGAGCTGTTTTTT
TRBV9	-	TRBJ1-2	-	CASSPSTGGEYGYTF	TGTGCCAGCAGCCCCAGCACGGGGGGAGAGTATGGCTACACCTTC
TRBV5-1	-	TRBJ1-4	-	CASSLAGRVGNEKLFF	TGCGCCAGCAGCTTGGCGGGCAGGGTGGGTAATGAAAAACTGTTTTTT
TRBV10-3	-	TRBJ2-7	-	CAISVSRDAYEQYF	TGTGCCATCAGTGTGAGTAGAGACGCCTACGAGCAGTACTTC